The 13 T cell receptor beta chains below all came from one sample that was sequenced in a study of T-cell reconstitution after alpha-beta-depleted transplantation in children. The TCRbeta library was prepared with unique molecular identifiers. TCRdb called the PCR reads again in MiXCR, with one record for every CDR3 protein. The table has around 380,000 distinct CDR3 sequences, approximately 10% seen once. The sequenced sample was PBMCs from the stem cell graft donor, obtained from the stem cell graft. Receptors originate from a human donor who donated a stem cell graft to a child with acute myeloid leukemia.

This clonotype was seen at least ten times. The rearrangement links TRBV29-1 to TRBJ1-1; D unclear. Germline values: CDR1 SQVTM, CDR2 ANQGSEA. This CDR3 spans 12 amino acids. V shed 5 bases and J shed 3 bases, with 10 bases lying between them. In nucleotides, the CDR3 is TGCAGCGTTCGAGACCCGGACACTGAAGCTTTCTTT. Residues: CSVRDPDTEAFF. Complete variable domain (other parts from reference TRBV29-1 and TRBJ1-1): SAVISQKPSRDICQRGTSLTIQCQVDSQVTMMFWYRQQPGQSLTLIATANQGSEATYESGFVIDKFPISRPNLTFSTLTVSNMSPEDSSIYLCSVRDPDTEAFFGQGTRLTVV.

This clonotype was found a few times. The J gene is TRBJ1-2, the V gene TRBV9, with 8 bases matching TRBD1. Per the germline V gene, CDR1 is SGDLS and CDR2 is YYNGEE. With 3 bases clipped from V and 9 bases from J, the junction kept 4 bases outside the gene matches. This CDR3 comprises 12 residues. The CDR3 coding sequence is TGTGCCAGCAGCGCCAGACAGGGGAGCTACACCTTC. Residues: CASSARQGSYTF. The full variable domain, completed using reference TRBV9 and TRBJ1-2, is DSGVTQTPKHLITATGQRVTLRCSPRSGDLSVYWYQQSLDQGLQFLIQYYNGEERAKGNILERFSAQQFPDLHSELNLSSLELGDSALYFCASSARQGSYTFGSGTRLTVV.

This clonotype was seen a few times. The chain uses TRBV20-1 and TRBJ2-1, with 7 bases aligning to TRBD1. Germline CDR1 reads DFQATT; CDR2 reads SNEGSKA (reference sequence). The CDR3 runs 15 residues. DNA of the CDR3: TGCAGCTCGTGGGCCCGGGACAGCTCCTACAATGAGCAGTTCTTC. This translates into CSSWARDSSYNEQFF.

The sample holds many counts of this clonotype. CDR3 bases: TGTGCCAGCCGCCCACAGGGACCCACAAAGGAGACCCAGTACTTC. Its translation: CASRPQGPTKETQYF. The chain couples TRBV7-2 to TRBJ2-5, with a tentative D call TRBD1 (6 bases). Germline CDR1 reads SGHTA; CDR2 reads FQGNSA. Trimming cost V 8 bases and J 5 bases, with 21 bases left between them. The CDR3 covers 15 residues. Using reference TRBV7-2 and TRBJ2-5 for the parts outside the CDR3, the full variable domain is GAGVSQSPSNKVTEKGKDVELRCDPISGHTALYWYRQSLGQGLEFLIYFQGNSAPDKSGLPSDRFSAERTGGSVSTLTIQRTQQEDSAVYLCASRPQGPTKETQYFGPGTRLLVL.

This clonotype was seen more than once but under ten times. The CDR3 region has the DNA TGTGCCAGCAGCTTATCCGTGTTGGGGAGGACCGACACTGAAGCTTTCTTT. This codes for CASSLSVLGRTDTEAFF. This chain uses TRBV11-2 with TRBJ1-1; D uncertain. Germline-derived CDR1 and CDR2 are SGHAT and FQNNGV. V lost 2 bases to trimming and J lost 3 bases, with 19 bases between them. The CDR3 length is 17 residues.

Ten or more counts support this clonotype. The chain is built from TRBV12-3 or TRBV12-4 and TRBJ2-1; D might be TRBD2 (6 bases). The CDR3 spans 15 residues. V lost 4 bases and J 6 bases, leaving 16 bases between the germline ends. The CDR3 region is CASSSATRRINEQFF. CDR3 sequence (DNA): TGTGCCAGCAGTTCCGCGACTAGGAGGATCAATGAGCAGTTCTTC.

This clonotype occurred a few times. The chain joins TRBV5-1 to TRBJ1-1; D possibly corresponds to TRBD1 (5 bases). This CDR3 region has 15 residues. V lost 0 bases and J lost 3, with 12 bases in between. Germline V lookup: CDR1 SGHRS, CDR2 YFSETQ. The CDR3 DNA reads as TGCGCCAGCAGCTTGGGTGGAGGGGTATACACTGAAGCTTTCTTT. Residues: CASSLGGGVYTEAFF.

CDR3 sequence reads: CSAWDRYNEQFF. The CDR3 DNA follows: TGCAGTGCTTGGGACAGGTACAATGAGCAGTTCTTC. The V and J genes are TRBV20-1 and TRBJ2-1; 8 nucleotides agree with TRBD1. Germline loops: CDR1 DFQATT, CDR2 SNEGSKA (reference sequence). The CDR3 contains 12 residues. V lost 5 bases, J lost 4 bases, and 1 base stayed unmatched.

This clonotype was picked up a small number of times. The rearrangement joins TRBV29-1 to TRBJ2-1; unclear D gene. CDR1 and CDR2 (germline): SQVTM, ANQGSEA. The CDR3 spans 12 residues. Trimming pared 7 bases from V and 6 bases from J, leaving 13 bases between. The CDR3 coding sequence is TGCAGCGCCCGACTCGCATCCAATGAGCAGTTCTTC. Translating gives CSARLASNEQFF.

This clonotype was detected a few times. The chain links TRBV5-1 to TRBJ2-7; the D gene could be TRBD1 or TRBD2 (5 bases each). Deletions cut 2 bases from V and 0 bases from J, with 9 bases between. The CDR3 runs 14 residues. Germline V gene sequence: CDR1 SGHRS, CDR2 YFSETQ. DNA for the CDR3: TGCGCCAGCAGCTTTGGGGACCACTCCTACGAGCAGTACTTC. Translation: CASSFGDHSYEQYF. The variable domain in full, completed from reference TRBV5-1 and TRBJ2-7, reads KAGVTQTPRYLIKTRGQQVTLSCSPISGHRSVSWYQQTPGQGLQFLFEYFSETQRNKGNFPGRFSGRQFSNSRSEMNVSTLELGDSALYLCASSFGDHSYEQYFGPGTRLTVT.

This clonotype showed up just a few times. The chain is built from TRBV6-1 and TRBJ2-1; 13 nucleotides match TRBD2. CDR3 length equals 15 residues. Germline assignment: CDR1 MNHNS and CDR2 SASEGT. V was clipped by 5 bases and J by 8 bases; unmatched bases: 6. CDR3 sequence (DNA): TGTGCCAGCAGTCAGACTAGCGGGGGGTTGGATGAGCAGTTCTTC. This translates into CASSQTSGGLDEQFF.

This clonotype was counted ten times or more. The chain recombines TRBV5-1 with TRBJ1-1, with D unclear. V lost 3 bases, J lost 8 bases, and 14 bases lay in between. The germline V gene has CDR1 SGHRS and CDR2 YFSETQ. The CDR3 loop spans 13 amino acids. CDR3 loop: CASSSVFGSEAFF. The DNA of the CDR3 is TGCGCCAGCAGCTCGGTATTTGGGTCCGAAGCTTTCTTT.

This sequence joins TRBV25-1 and TRBJ1-4, with 8 positions matching TRBD1. Trimming cost V 3 bases and J 7 bases; bases outside gene matches: 7. CDR1 is MGHDK and CDR2 is SYGVNS in the germline V gene. CDR3 length equals 15 residues. The CDR3 sequence is CASSDVQGEGEKLFF. The CDR3 DNA reads as TGTGCCAGCAGTGATGTACAGGGGGAGGGTGAAAAACTGTTTTTT.